This T cell receptor beta chain was recorded in a study of Graves' ophthalmopathy and Graves' hyperthyroidism. Germline values: CDR1 MNHEY, CDR2 SVGAGI. Trimming stripped 9 bases from V and 1 base from J, with 9 bases between. The CDR3 contains 12 residues. From RNA, the CDR3 regions of TCR beta chains were amplified and sequenced. After a first-round RT-PCR with HTBI primers, a second-round multiplex PCR was run. TCRdb processed the multiplex PCR reads anew with MiXCR; each CDR3 protein has one entry. Here the sample spans 300,000 to 400,000 distinct CDR3 sequences, 17% being singletons. The term stable hyperthyroidism indicated an absence of ophthalmopathy within 18 months of follow-up. Each hyperthyroidism patient was newly diagnosed, with under 2 months' duration, and aged 18 to 65. Clinical symptoms, serum thyroxine, TRAb, thyroid ultrasound and orbital computed tomography formed the basis of diagnosis. PBMCs stemmed from under 11 ml of fresh peripheral blood.

This clonotype was recorded at least ten times. The chain recombines TRBV6-5 with TRBJ1-1, with D unclear. This clonotype was obtained from an adult woman with stable Graves' hyperthyroidism. The sample was peripheral blood. The CDR3: CASLPENTEAFF. CDR3 in DNA: TGTGCCAGTCTGCCTGAGAACACTGAAGCTTTCTTT.